Described below is a single TCR beta chain sequence and its context. Its antigen remains unknown. The junction departs from the called germline gene at one end, perhaps through a read error. Germline V CDR1 and CDR2: DFQATT, SNEGSKA (reference sequence). CDR3 length equals 8 residues. The data originate from a study of vaccination and CD4 T cells after COVID-19. Regarding treatment: approximately nine-day PBMC culture with coronavirus spike peptide pools or control peptides (ViraFEST assay). Positive PCR tests were logged from March through December 2020, ahead of US Alpha, Beta and Delta variants. Under 2.5 million PBMCs were grown per well alongside approximately 9.2 IU/ml IL-2 and 9.5 to 10 ug/ml peptide pools. Days 3 and 7 saw half the medium replaced with fresh IL-2 medium. Once obtained from cultured CD4+ T cells, the DNA was sequenced using the Oncomine TCR Beta short-read assay. TCRdb re-called the PCR reads with MiXCR, one entry per CDR3 protein. The repertoire has 27,000 or so distinct CDR3 sequences, around half of them found once; the top ten carry 5% to 6.5%.

This sequence was found in a human donor who had recovered from COVID-19. The chain uses TRBV20-1 and TRBJ2-1; possibly TRBD2 for D (5 bases). Material for sequencing was CD4+ T cells from blood, cultured in vitro. The CDR3 sequence is CSASRGLF. The CDR3 DNA is TGCAGTGCTAGTCGGGGTCTCTTC.